Listed here are 28 T cell receptor beta chains from one sample, sequenced in a study of OX40 agonist ivuxolimab in advanced cancers. TCRdb's copy holds only in-frame clones and misses some; the assay was immunoSEQ multiplex PCR. The data contain about 50,000 clones, around 86% of them seen just once; the ten biggest clones take up around 11%. The sequenced sample was CD4+ or CD8+ T cells sorted from blood, obtained in a trial of the OX40 agonist ivuxolimab. Source of these receptors: an adult with an advanced solid tumor such as melanoma, head and neck, liver or kidney cancer.

The CDR3 sequence is CASSRRPREQYF. CDR3 bases: TGTGCCAGCAGCCGCCGGCCAAGGGAGCAGTACTTC. V usage is TRBV14 and J usage is TRBJ2-7; D call uncertain. Trimming took off 4 bases at V and 7 bases at J, with 11 bases between the two ends. CDR3 size: 12 residues. Germline CDR1 reads SGHDN; CDR2 reads FVKESK.

This chain joins TRBV9 and TRBJ2-7; D remains ambiguous. CDR3 length equals 13 residues. The germline gives CDR1 SGDLS, CDR2 YYNGEE. Trimming took off 3 bases at V and 1 base at J, with 8 bases between the two ends. This CDR3 is CASSEGSSYEQYF. DNA for the CDR3: TGTGCCAGCAGCGAGGGCAGTTCCTACGAGCAGTACTTC.

The chain carries TRBV6-5 and TRBJ2-7; D not resolved. CDR1 and CDR2 from the germline V gene are MNHEY and SVGAGI. This CDR3 is built from 10 residues. The germline V and J ends were trimmed by 6 bases and 3 bases, with 3 bases remaining between them. The CDR3 sequence: CASRHYEQYF. Written as DNA, the CDR3 is TGTGCCAGCAGGCACTACGAGCAGTACTTC.

The chain uses TRBV29-1 and TRBJ1-1; D unclear. The V end lost 4 bases, the J end lost 0 bases, and 9 bases lay between the germline ends. The CDR3 totals 13 residues. CDR1 and CDR2 from the germline V gene are SQVTM and ANQGSEA. The DNA for the CDR3 is TGCAGCGTTGGTGAAGGGATGAACACTGAAGCTTTCTTT. Translation: CSVGEGMNTEAFF.

V is TRBV6-1 and J is TRBJ2-7; the match to TRBD2 covers 7 bases. There are 14 residues in the CDR3. CDR1 is MNHNS and CDR2 is SASEGT in the germline V gene. V was clipped by 6 bases and J by 6 bases; unmatched bases: 11. As DNA, the CDR3 is TGTGCCAGCAGCTTAGGGAGGGGACGGCGCGAGCAGTACTTC. Translation gives CASSLGRGRREQYF.

The rearrangement uses TRBV12-5 and TRBJ2-3; D may be TRBD1 (6 bases). The CDR3 runs 12 residues. The germline CDR1 and CDR2 sequences are LGHNT and FRNRAP. Trimming left V 5 bases short and J 10 bases short, with 13 bases between. The CDR3 nucleotides are TGTGCTAGTGGTGCCGGACAGTTTCCGCAGTATTTT. It translates to CASGAGQFPQYF.

The CDR3 region has the DNA TGTGCCATCAGTGAGTCGATAGTGACTAGCAGCTCCTACGAGCAGTACTTC. As protein: CAISESIVTSSSYEQYF. The chain employs TRBV10-3 and TRBJ2-7; 7 bases map to TRBD2. The CDR3 runs to 17 residues. Germline V gene lookup returns CDR1 ENHRY and CDR2 SYGVKD. V shed 0 bases and J 0 bases; nucleotides not matched to a gene: 8.

The chain recombines TRBV11-3 with TRBJ2-1, with D hard to call. Germline V gene lookup returns CDR1 SGHNT and CDR2 YENEEA. This CDR3 contains 17 residues. Trimming took 0 bases from V and 0 from J, leaving 12 bases between them. The CDR3 here is CASSLDMAGASYNEQFF. The DNA of the CDR3 is TGTGCCAGCAGCTTAGATATGGCAGGAGCCTCCTACAATGAGCAGTTCTTC.

This chain uses TRBV21-1 with TRBJ2-6. TRBV21-1 constitutes a pseudogene. The CDR3 is 19 residues long. The CDR3, as DNA: TGTGCCAGCAGCAAAGGGGAAGGGGGGAACCCCCCTGGGGCCAACGTCCTGACTTTC. This translates into CASSKGEGGNPPGANVLTF.

On this clone: The sample has other DNA sequences that encode this CDR3 too. The rearrangement links TRBV7-6 to TRBJ1-1, with D tentatively TRBD1 (5 bases). From germline, CDR1 is SGHVS and CDR2 FNYEAQ. The V end was cut by 4 bases, the J end by 2 bases, with 14 bases between. The CDR3 runs to 15 residues. The CDR3, as DNA: TGTGCCAGCAGCTCTAGTCAGGGTGTAAACACTGAAGCTTTCTTT. It specifies CASSSSQGVNTEAFF.

V and J are TRBV10-3 and TRBJ1-1, with D possibly matching TRBD1 (5 bases). The germline V and J ends were trimmed by 7 bases and 1 base, with 13 bases remaining between them. Germline V lookup: CDR1 ENHRY, CDR2 SYGVKD. This CDR3 contains 14 residues. The CDR3 DNA is TGTGCCATCATTACAGGCGGTGAGAACACTGAAGCTTTCTTT. Its protein product is CAIITGGENTEAFF.

This chain uses TRBV5-4 with TRBJ2-3, with D possibly TRBD2 on 6 matching bases. Trimming took off 1 base at V and 1 base at J, with 10 bases between the two ends. Germline V lookup: CDR1 SGHNT, CDR2 YYREEE (reference sequence). This CDR3 contains 15 residues. In DNA, the CDR3 is TGTGCCAGCAGCTTGTGGGTAGCGGGCACAGATACGCAGTATTTT. This translates into CASSLWVAGTDTQYF.

The chain is built from TRBV9 and TRBJ2-5; 8 nucleotides line up with TRBD2. The CDR3 is made up of 15 amino acids. CDR1 is SGDLS, CDR2 YYNGEE, per germline. J was trimmed by 1 base and V by 3 bases; bases with no gene match: 5. CDR3 loop: CASSEVAGFQETQYF. The DNA of the CDR3 is TGTGCCAGCAGCGAGGTAGCGGGATTCCAAGAGACCCAGTACTTC.

This rearrangement joins TRBV4-3 to TRBJ1-2; D unresolved. CDR3 length equals 15 residues. V was cut by 3 bases and J by 0 bases, with 11 bases left in between. Looked up from germline, CDR1 is LGHNA and CDR2 is YSLEER. CDR3 region: CASSHTDSSNYGYTF. CDR3 nucleotides: TGCGCCAGCAGCCATACAGACTCCTCTAACTATGGCTACACCTTC.

V gene TRBV10-2 combines with J gene TRBJ2-1, with D tentatively TRBD2 (7 bases). The germline V and J ends were trimmed by 8 bases and 8 bases, with 22 bases remaining between them. Per the germline V gene, CDR1 is WSHSY and CDR2 is SAAADI. CDR3 length equals 15 residues. In DNA form, the CDR3 reads TGCGCCAGCTCCGACGGGGGGCGGGGGTATTATGAGCAGTTCTTC. This encodes CASSDGGRGYYEQFF.

The CDR3 region is CASSFGQGEFYGNTIYF. For the CDR3, the DNA is TGTGCCAGCAGCTTTGGACAGGGGGAATTCTACGGAAACACCATATATTTT. The chain recombines TRBV7-6 with TRBJ1-3; 10 nucleotides align to TRBD1. This CDR3 has 17 amino acids. Germline V gene sequence: CDR1 SGHVS, CDR2 FNYEAQ. The ends lost 3 bases at V and 4 bases at J; junction bases unmatched: 9.

As concerns this clone: One end of the junction varies from germline; a read error may be responsible. This chain joins TRBV7-7 and TRBJ2-3; 11 bases align to TRBD1. Germline V CDR1 and CDR2: SSHAT, FNYEAQ (reference sequence). CDR3 length: 15 amino acids. The CDR3 DNA is TGTGCTAGCAGCTTAAGGACAGGGGGCCGAGATACGCAGTATTTT. The encoded protein is CASSLRTGGRDTQYF. Full variable domain (rest looked up from reference TRBV7-7 and TRBJ2-3): GAGVSQSPRYKVTKRGQDVTLRCDPISSHATLYWYQQALGQGPEFLTYFNYEAQPDKSGLPSDRFSAERPEGSISTLTIQRTEQRDSAMYRCASSLRTGGRDTQYFGPGTRLTVL.

The chain is built from TRBV15 and TRBJ1-2; no clear D. Germline V CDR1 and CDR2: LNHNV, YYDKDF (reference sequence). The CDR3 spans 13 residues. The V and J ends lost 3 bases and 6 bases respectively, with 11 bases between them. CDR3 nucleotides: TGTGCCACCAGCAGTAGTACCGACAATGGCTACACCTTC. Protein sequence: CATSSSTDNGYTF.

J is TRBJ2-1 and V is TRBV4-2; 8 bases match TRBD2. After removal of 3 bases from V and 8 bases from J, the junction contained 9 bases not matched to a gene. CDR3 size: 15 residues. Germline CDR1 is LGHNA and CDR2 is YNFKEQ. CDR3 sequence reads: CASSQRGAAFDEQFF. DNA for the CDR3: TGTGCCAGCAGCCAGCGGGGGGCCGCATTCGATGAGCAGTTCTTC.

The chain has TRBV30 and TRBJ2-3, with 8 bases fitting TRBD2. The ends lost 3 bases at V and 6 bases at J; junction bases unmatched: 8. Per germline, CDR1 GTSNPN and CDR2 SVGIG (reference sequence). The CDR3 totals 14 residues. The CDR3, as DNA: TGTGCCTGGAGGGAGAGCGGGAGAGTTGATACGCAGTATTTT. Residues: CAWRESGRVDTQYF.

The J gene is TRBJ2-3, the V gene TRBV11-2; 15 bases match TRBD2. From germline, CDR1 is SGHAT and CDR2 FQNNGV. V lost 5 bases, J lost 7 bases, and 7 bases stayed unmatched. This CDR3 is built from 16 residues. CDR3 protein: CASSIGLAGGPNTQYF. The CDR3 DNA reads as TGTGCCAGCAGCATCGGACTAGCGGGGGGGCCGAATACGCAGTATTTT.

The chain has TRBV9 and TRBJ2-7; no clear D. The CDR3 has 13 amino acids. Per the germline V gene, CDR1 is SGDLS and CDR2 is YYNGEE. With 4 bases removed from V and 3 bases from J, the gap between germline ends came to 11 bases. CDR3 region: CASSPSLSYEQYF. CDR3 coding DNA: TGTGCCAGCAGCCCCTCTTTGAGCTACGAGCAGTACTTC.

The J gene is TRBJ2-7, the V gene TRBV4-3; maybe TRBD2 (6 bases). V lost 3 bases to trimming and J lost 4 bases, with 10 bases between them. The CDR3 totals 13 residues. Looked up from germline, CDR1 is LGHNA and CDR2 is YSLEER. The CDR3 spells CASSQGLKYEQYF. Here the CDR3 DNA reads TGCGCCAGCAGCCAGGGACTGAAGTACGAGCAGTACTTC.

This chain joins TRBV5-5 and TRBJ2-7; 9 bases line up with TRBD1. Unmatched junction bases numbered 17, after V lost 5 bases and J lost 2 bases. In germline, CDR1 is SGHKS, CDR2 YYEKEE (reference sequence). The CDR3 sequence is 18 residues long. The CDR3 here is CASRPKTTGTGRPYEQYF. CDR3 nucleotides: TGTGCCAGCAGGCCGAAAACTACCGGGACAGGGAGGCCCTACGAGCAGTACTTC.

The rearrangement links TRBV11-3 to TRBJ2-3, with TRBD2 matching 10 bases. CDR1 and CDR2 from the germline V gene are SGHNT and YENEEA. The V gene end was trimmed by 5 bases and the J gene end by 6 bases; junction bases not matched to a gene: 11. This CDR3 has 16 residues. DNA of the CDR3: TGTGCCAGCAGCCAGCGGGCTAGCGGGAGATTCGATACGCAGTATTTT. This sequence encodes CASSQRASGRFDTQYF.

CDR3 region: CASGSGGGDTGELFF. DNA for the CDR3: TGTGCCAGCGGCTCAGGGGGTGGCGATACCGGGGAGCTGTTTTTT. The genes are TRBV7-2 and TRBJ2-2; 7 bases line up with TRBD1. After removal of 8 bases from V and 5 bases from J, the junction contained 11 bases not matched to a gene. The V gene's germline CDR1 is SGHTA and CDR2 FQGNSA. The CDR3 runs 15 residues.

This clone has a handful of counts. Other DNA sequences within the sample encode an identical CDR3. The chain uses TRBV28 and TRBJ1-1, with D unresolved. CDR3 length: 14 amino acids. Germline CDR1 MDHEN, CDR2 SYDVKM. Deletions cut 2 bases from V and 0 bases from J, with 7 bases between. CDR3 sequence (DNA): TGTGCCAGCAGTTTAAGGGCATTGAACACTGAAGCTTTCTTT. Residues: CASSLRALNTEAFF.

This chain connects TRBV9 to TRBJ2-7; 7 nucleotides match TRBD2. J was trimmed by 5 bases and V by 3 bases; bases with no gene match: 14. The germline CDR1 and CDR2 sequences are SGDLS and YYNGEE. The CDR3 consists of 16 residues. The CDR3 region is CASSASPAGRLDEQYF. CDR3 in DNA: TGTGCCAGCAGCGCGTCCCCAGCGGGGCGTCTTGACGAGCAGTACTTC.